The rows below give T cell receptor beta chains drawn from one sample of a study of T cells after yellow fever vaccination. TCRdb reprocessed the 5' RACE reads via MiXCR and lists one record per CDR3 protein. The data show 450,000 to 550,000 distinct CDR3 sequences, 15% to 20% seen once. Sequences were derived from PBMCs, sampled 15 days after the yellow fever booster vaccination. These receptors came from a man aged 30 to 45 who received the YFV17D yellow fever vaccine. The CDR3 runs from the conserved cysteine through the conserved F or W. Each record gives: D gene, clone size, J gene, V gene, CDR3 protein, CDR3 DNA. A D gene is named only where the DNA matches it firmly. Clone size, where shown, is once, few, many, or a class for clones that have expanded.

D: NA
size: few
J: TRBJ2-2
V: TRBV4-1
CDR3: CASSQDIAANTGELFF
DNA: TGCGCCAGCAGCCAAGATATAGCAGCGAACACCGGGGAGCTGTTTTTT

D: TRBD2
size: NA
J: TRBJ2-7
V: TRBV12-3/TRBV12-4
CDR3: CASSETSGGTEQYF
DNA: TGTGCCAGCAGTGAGACTAGCGGGGGTACCGAGCAGTACTTC

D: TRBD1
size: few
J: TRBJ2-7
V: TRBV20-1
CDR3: CSATGTGEEVDEQYF
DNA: TGCAGTGCTACCGGGACAGGGGAAGAGGTTGACGAGCAGTACTTC

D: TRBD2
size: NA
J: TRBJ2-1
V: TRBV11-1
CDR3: CASSLAGGGREQFF
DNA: TGTGCCAGCAGCCTAGCCGGGGGGGGCCGTGAGCAGTTCTTC

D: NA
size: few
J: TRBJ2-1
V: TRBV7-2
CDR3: CASSFLLVALQNEQFF
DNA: TGTGCCAGCAGCTTCCTACTAGTGGCCCTTCAAAATGAGCAGTTCTTC

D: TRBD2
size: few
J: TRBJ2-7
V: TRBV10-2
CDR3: CASSESDTSGGPYEQYF
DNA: TGCGCCAGCAGTGAGTCGGATACTAGCGGGGGACCCTACGAGCAGTACTTC

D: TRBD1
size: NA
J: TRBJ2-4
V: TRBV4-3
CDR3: CASSQTGGKNIQYF
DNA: TGCGCCAGCAGCCAAACAGGGGGAAAAAACATTCAGTACTTC

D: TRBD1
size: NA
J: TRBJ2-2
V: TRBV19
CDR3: CASTNRTGGYTGELFF
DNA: TGTGCCAGTACTAACAGGACAGGGGGCTACACCGGGGAGCTGTTTTTT

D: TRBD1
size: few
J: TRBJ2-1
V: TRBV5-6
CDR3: CASSLDRGNNEQFF
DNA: TGTGCCAGCAGCTTGGACAGGGGAAACAATGAGCAGTTCTTC

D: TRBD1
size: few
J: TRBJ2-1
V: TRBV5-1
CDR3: CASSYDRGVYNEQFF
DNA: TGCGCCAGCAGCTACGACAGGGGGGTCTACAATGAGCAGTTCTTC

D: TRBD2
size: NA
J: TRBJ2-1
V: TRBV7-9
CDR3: CASSSTEAGVEQFF
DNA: TGTGCCAGCAGCTCGACTGAAGCGGGAGTTGAGCAGTTCTTC

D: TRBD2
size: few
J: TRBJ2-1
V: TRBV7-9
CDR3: CASSLLAGGREQFF
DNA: TGTGCCAGCAGCCTACTAGCGGGAGGTCGTGAGCAGTTCTTC

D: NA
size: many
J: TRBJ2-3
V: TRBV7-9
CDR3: CASSLSTATDTQYF
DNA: TGTGCCAGCAGCTTATCGACAGCCACAGATACGCAGTATTTT

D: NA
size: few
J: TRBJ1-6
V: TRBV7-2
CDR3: CASSSRLNSPLHF
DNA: TGTGCCAGCAGCTCCAGACTGAATTCACCCCTCCACTTT

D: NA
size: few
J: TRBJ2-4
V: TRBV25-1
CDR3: CASSDRGGKNIQYF
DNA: TGTGCCAGCAGTGACAGGGGAGGCAAAAACATTCAGTACTTC

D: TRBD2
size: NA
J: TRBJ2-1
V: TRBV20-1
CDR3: CSARMPSGNNEQFF
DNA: TGCAGTGCTAGGATGCCTAGCGGAAACAATGAGCAGTTCTTC

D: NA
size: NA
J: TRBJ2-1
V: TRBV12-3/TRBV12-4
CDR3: CASSSKAQFF
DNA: TGTGCCAGCAGCTCCAAGGCCCAGTTCTTC

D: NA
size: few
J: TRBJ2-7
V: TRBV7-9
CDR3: CASSFLGLYEQYF
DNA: TGTGCCAGCAGCTTTTTGGGGTTATACGAGCAGTACTTC

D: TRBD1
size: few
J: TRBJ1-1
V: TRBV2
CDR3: CASSKGQGAAFF
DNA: TGTGCCAGCAGTAAAGGTCAGGGGGCGGCTTTCTTT

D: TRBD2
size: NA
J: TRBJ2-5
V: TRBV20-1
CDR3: CSARGPSGSQETQYF
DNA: TGCAGTGCTAGAGGTCCTAGCGGGTCGCAAGAGACCCAGTACTTC

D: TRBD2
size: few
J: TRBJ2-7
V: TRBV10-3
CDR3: CAISLTSGRLSSYEQYF
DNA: TGTGCCATCAGTCTGACTAGCGGGAGGTTGAGCTCCTACGAGCAGTACTTC

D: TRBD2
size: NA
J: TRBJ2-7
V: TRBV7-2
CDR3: CASSLGLAGESYEQYF
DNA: TGTGCCAGCAGCTTAGGGCTAGCGGGAGAATCCTACGAGCAGTACTTC

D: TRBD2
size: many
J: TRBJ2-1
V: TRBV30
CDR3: CAWSGWEGYNEQFF
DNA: TGTGCCTGGAGTGGGTGGGAGGGGTACAATGAGCAGTTCTTC

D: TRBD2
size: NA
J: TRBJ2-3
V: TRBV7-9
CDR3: CAGVDVSGRSDTQYF
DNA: TGTGCCGGGGTCGATGTTAGCGGGAGATCAGATACGCAGTATTTT

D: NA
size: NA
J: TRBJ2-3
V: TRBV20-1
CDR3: CSARLTGLDTQYF
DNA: TGCAGTGCTCGTCTCACCGGCCTAGATACGCAGTATTTT

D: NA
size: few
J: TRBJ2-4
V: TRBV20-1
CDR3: CSANPGELAKNIQYF
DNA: TGCAGTGCTAACCCCGGGGAACTAGCCAAAAACATTCAGTACTTC

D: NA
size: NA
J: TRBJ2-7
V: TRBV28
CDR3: CASRPTGYRSYEQYF
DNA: TGTGCCAGCAGACCCACAGGGTACCGCTCCTACGAGCAGTACTTC

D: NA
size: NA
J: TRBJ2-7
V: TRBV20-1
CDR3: CSAASRRSATYEQYF
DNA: TGCAGTGCTGCGAGTCGGCGCTCAGCTACCTACGAGCAGTACTTC

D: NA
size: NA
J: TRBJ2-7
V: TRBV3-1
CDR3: CASSQGPGREQYF
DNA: TGTGCCAGCAGCCAAGGGCCAGGGCGCGAGCAGTACTTC

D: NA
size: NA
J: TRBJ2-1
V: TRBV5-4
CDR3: CASSLGVVGNEQFF
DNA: TGTGCCAGCAGCTTGGGGGTGGTTGGAAATGAGCAGTTCTTC

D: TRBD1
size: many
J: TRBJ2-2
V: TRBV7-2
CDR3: CASSPGTEHTGELFF
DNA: TGTGCCAGCAGCCCCGGGACAGAGCACACCGGGGAGCTGTTTTTT

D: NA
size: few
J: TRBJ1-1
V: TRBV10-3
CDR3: CAISDPRQEGTEAFF
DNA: TGTGCCATCAGTGACCCAAGACAGGAGGGCACTGAAGCTTTCTTT

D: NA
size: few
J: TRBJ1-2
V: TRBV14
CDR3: CASSPFNSVNYGYTF
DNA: TGTGCCAGCAGCCCATTCAACAGCGTTAACTATGGCTACACCTTC

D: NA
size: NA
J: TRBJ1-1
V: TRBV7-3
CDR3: CASSLNGNTEAFF
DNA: TGCGCCAGCAGCCTTAATGGGAACACTGAAGCTTTCTTT

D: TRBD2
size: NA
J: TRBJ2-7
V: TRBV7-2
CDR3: CASSLSAGGYEQYF
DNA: TGTGCCAGCAGCCTATCGGCGGGAGGGTACGAGCAGTACTTC

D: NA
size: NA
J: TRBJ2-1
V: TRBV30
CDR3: CAWSVRSSNEQFF
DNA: TGTGCCTGGAGTGTACGTAGCAGCAATGAGCAGTTCTTC

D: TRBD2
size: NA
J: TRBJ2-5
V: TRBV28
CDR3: CASSPGTTETQYF
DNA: TGTGCCAGCAGTCCAGGGACTACAGAGACCCAGTACTTC

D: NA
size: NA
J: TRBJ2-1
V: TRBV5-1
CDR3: CASARLSSYNEQFF
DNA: TGCGCCAGCGCTAGGTTGAGCTCCTACAATGAGCAGTTCTTC

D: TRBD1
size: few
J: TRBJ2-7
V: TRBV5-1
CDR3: CASSWGQRIYEQYF
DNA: TGCGCCAGCAGCTGGGGACAGAGGATCTACGAGCAGTACTTC

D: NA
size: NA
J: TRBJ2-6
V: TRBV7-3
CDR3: CASSLKVPGANVLTF
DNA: TGTGCCAGCAGCTTAAAAGTTCCTGGGGCCAACGTCCTGACTTTC

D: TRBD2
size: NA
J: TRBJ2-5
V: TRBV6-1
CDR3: CASIATSGLDETQYF
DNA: TGTGCCAGCATCGCGACTAGCGGGTTAGATGAGACCCAGTACTTC

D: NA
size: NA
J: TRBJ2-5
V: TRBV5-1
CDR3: CASSLAKSRYQETQYF
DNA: TGCGCCAGCAGCTTGGCCAAAAGTCGGTACCAAGAGACCCAGTACTTC

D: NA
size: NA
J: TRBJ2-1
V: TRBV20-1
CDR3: CSALESAYNEQFF
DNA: TGCAGTGCCCTCGAAAGTGCCTACAATGAGCAGTTCTTC

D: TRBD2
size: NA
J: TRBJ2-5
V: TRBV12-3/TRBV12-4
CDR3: CASSFRLAGEETQYF
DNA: TGTGCCAGCAGTTTCCGACTAGCGGGAGAGGAGACCCAGTACTTC

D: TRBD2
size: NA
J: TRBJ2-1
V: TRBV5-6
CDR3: CASSFRTSGRDNEQFF
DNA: TGTGCCAGCAGCTTCAGGACTAGCGGGAGGGACAATGAGCAGTTCTTC

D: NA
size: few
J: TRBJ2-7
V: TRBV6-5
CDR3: CASRGTGKAYEQYF
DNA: TGTGCCAGCAGGGGTACGGGGAAGGCATACGAGCAGTACTTC

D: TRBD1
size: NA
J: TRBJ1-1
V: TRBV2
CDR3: CASSSGGYEAFF
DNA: TGTGCCAGCAGTTCAGGGGGGTATGAAGCTTTCTTT